The 9 T cell receptor beta chains below were found in one sample sequenced in a study of T cells in Graves' hyperthyroidism and ophthalmopathy. The source material, RNA transcripts, was used to amplify TCR beta CDR3 regions. When the TCR CDR3 underwent first-round RT-PCR, the HTBI primer set was used. In TCRdb, the multiplex PCR reads were re-called with MiXCR into one record per CDR3 protein. The repertoire consists of approximately 370,000 distinct CDR3 sequences, with 15% to 20% occurring once and the leading ten covering almost 35%. Sequenced: blood. All receptors come from a woman aged 30 to 39 with Graves' hyperthyroidism that later progressed to Graves' ophthalmopathy.

This clonotype was recorded many times. This chain joins TRBV5-1 and TRBJ2-7; 8 nucleotides match TRBD1. The CDR3 is made up of 15 amino acids. J lost 5 bases, V lost 0 bases, and 7 bases had no gene match. Germline CDR1 reads SGHRS; CDR2 reads YFSETQ. The CDR3 region has the DNA TGCGCCAGCAGCTTGGTTCAGGGGGCGAAACACGAGCAGTACTTC. It encodes CASSLVQGAKHEQYF.

The table lists this clonotype with many counts. The V call is TRBV5-1, the J call TRBJ2-7, with TRBD2 identical over 7 bases. CDR3 length: 15 amino acids. V was pared by 1 base and J by 5 bases, with 9 bases of the junction left unmatched. Germline-derived CDR1 and CDR2 are SGHRS and YFSETQ. The CDR3 here is CASSLYAGASNEQYF. CDR3 in DNA: TGCGCCAGCAGCTTGTACGCGGGAGCGTCGAACGAGCAGTACTTC.

Concerning this clonotype itself: A junction boundary mismatches the germline segment, possibly from a read error. The chain recombines TRBV2 with TRBJ2-7; weak D call: TRBD2 (6 bases). Germline CDR1 is SNHLY and CDR2 is FYNNEI. The CDR3 totals 13 residues. The CDR3 region has the DNA TGTGCCAGCAGGGAAGCGGGCCGTTACGAGCAGTACTTC. Translated: CASREAGRYEQYF.

This clonotype occurred many times. The chain couples TRBV27 to TRBJ1-5; D is undetermined. Per the germline V gene, CDR1 is MNHEY and CDR2 is SMNVEV (reference sequence). The CDR3 has 16 residues. Trimming took off 6 bases at V and 0 bases at J, with 15 bases between the two ends. DNA for the CDR3: TGTGCCAGCAGCCCCTCTGCAGGCGATAGCAATCAGCCCCAGCATTTT. It codes for CASSPSAGDSNQPQHF.

In its sample, this clonotype was seen many times. V usage is TRBV11-2 and J usage is TRBJ2-7, with D possibly being TRBD2 (5 bases). Trimming removed 5 bases from V and 7 bases from J, with 21 bases in between. CDR3 length: 15 residues. Germline CDR1 SGHAT, CDR2 FQNNGV. DNA for the CDR3: TGTGCCAGCAGCGCAGAACTAGTGAACGTTTGGGAGCAGTACTTC. Its protein is CASSAELVNVWEQYF.

The table lists this clonotype with a few counts. This may arise from a read error, as a much more abundant clone is one base away. The rearrangement links TRBV15 to TRBJ2-7; 11 bases fit TRBD1. The CDR3 covers 14 residues. Germline-derived CDR1 and CDR2 are LNHNV and YYDKDF (reference sequence). The CDR3 here is CTTSRTGGVYEQYF. In nucleotides, the CDR3 is TGTACCACCAGCAGGACAGGGGGCGTGTACGAGCAGTACTTC.

This clonotype was seen just once. A single base separates this from a much larger clone, so it may be a read error. The chain carries TRBV7-9 and TRBJ2-1; D remains ambiguous. The CDR3 covers 13 residues. From germline, CDR1 is SEHNR and CDR2 FQNEAQ (reference sequence). As DNA, the CDR3 is TGTGCCGGCAGCTTGGGCCTGAGCAATGAGCAGTTCTTC. The encoded protein is CAGSLGLSNEQFF.

The gene calls are TRBV20-1 and TRBJ2-1, with 14 nucleotides matching TRBD2. Trimming cost V 6 bases and J 10 bases; bases outside gene matches: 20. The CDR3 is made up of 18 amino acids. CDR1 is DFQATT, CDR2 SNEGSKA, per germline (reference sequence). Here the CDR3 DNA reads TGCAGTGCGGGCGCCGGGACTAGCGGGAGAAGAGCTCGTTGGGAGCAGTTCTTC. Its protein product is CSAGAGTSGRRARWEQFF.

This clonotype was seen many times. The gene calls are TRBV6-2 or TRBV6-3 and TRBJ2-7; 10 bases are shared with TRBD2. CDR1 and CDR2 from the germline V gene are MNHEY and SVGEGT. This CDR3 is 17 amino acids long. The V and J ends lost 7 bases and 2 bases, in that order; junction bases with no gene match: 14. The DNA of the CDR3 is TGTGCCAGCATTAAGACTAGCGGGCCCATTATAACCTACGAGCAGTACTTC. It codes for CASIKTSGPIITYEQYF.